This TCR beta chain was recorded in a study of T cell clonality in common variable immunodeficiency. Study results and caveats: Compared with controls, CVID subjects had fewer shared TCRbeta clones. Common variable immunodeficiency TCR beta sequences reportedly had fewer deletions and N-nucleotide insertions. Links between repertoire features and CVID complications were heterogeneity-limited.

V shed 4 bases and J 2 bases; nucleotides not matched to a gene: 9. The length of the CDR3 is 16 residues. CDR1 and CDR2 (germline): GTSNPN, SVGIG (reference sequence). Remarks on this clone: Its specificity is unknown. The read ends 3 residues early relative to the CDR3; the germline J gene fills the gap.

Some clones are missing from TCRdb's copy, which holds only in-frame ones; the method was immunoSEQ multiplex PCR. This sample comprises approximately 35,000 clones, none seen once only. CVID meant reduced serum IgG, IgA and/or IgM plus specific antibody deficiency. This chain uses TRBV30 with TRBJ1-2; 11 bases agree with TRBD1. The clonotype comes from a human donor with common variable immunodeficiency. Sequences were obtained from peripheral blood mononuclear cells. Incomplete CDR3 DNA: TGTGCCTGGATGGGTCCCAGGGACAGGGGGAACTATGGC. As protein: CAWMGPRDRGNYG. The whole CDR3 region reads CAWMGPRDRGNYGYTF.